The present TCR beta chain was sequenced within a study of control samples from healthy donors and cancer patients (dated by TCRdb to 2020 to 2021). V loses 5 bases of germline sequence and J loses 4 bases, and the interval between the two ends is 12 bases. The germline V gene specifies ENHRY as CDR1 and SYGVKD as CDR2. Reading from cysteine to phenylalanine, the CDR3 counts 14 amino acids. CDR3 DNA is the only sequence kept; it has 42 bases, read in frame from the first base. Library creation used the immunoSEQ multiplex PCR assay. The table comes from immuneACCESS by way of TCRdb, which keeps in-frame sequences with V and J called. Part of the clones is missing from these tables; in studies checked, under half for an unresolved V gene and the rest for unknown reasons. This sample has 150,000 to 200,000 clones in its table, and approximately 92% of those were observed once. Jointly, the top ten make up 2% to 2.5% of the sample.

A note on this clone: Its specific antigen is unknown. No base quality values were provided; no much bigger clone lies one nucleotide off.

The sequence derives from a woman aged 40 to 50 in good health. Recombination linked TRBV10-3 to TRBJ1-3; the D gene cannot be resolved reliably. Sequenced: blood. DNA sequence: TGTGCCATCAGTACCGGGCAACTCGGAAACACCATATATTTT. Its product reads: CAISTGQLGNTIYF.